In its sample, the clone carrying this TCR beta chain was seen a few times. The antigen is undetermined. In germline, CDR1 is SGHRS, CDR2 YFSETQ. The CDR3 has 15 residues. V lost 0 bases, J lost 4 bases, and 10 bases lay in between. These data belong to a study of blood T cells in healthy people across ages. Study-wide findings and caveats: Naive T cell percentage showed a strong correlation with the diversity of TCR beta. PBMCs went unsorted, and a conclusive naive versus antigen-experienced comparison was therefore prevented.

Combining a sample-barcoded 5' primer with a J-beta primer mix, a second PCR ran for roughly 6 to 12 cycles. From the 5' RACE reads, TCRdb called clonotypes with MiXCR, one entry per CDR3 protein. The sample carries around 650,000 distinct CDR3 sequences, roughly 32% recorded once. The receptor was isolated from a woman aged 80 or over in good health. Sequencing was done on a sample of blood. V and J are TRBV5-1 and TRBJ2-2; D might be TRBD2 (5 bases). The CDR3 loop is CASSLASEVTGELFF. Written as DNA, the CDR3 is TGCGCCAGCAGCTTGGCCTCGGAGGTCACCGGGGAGCTGTTTTTT.